Presented here are 21 T cell receptor beta chains from one specimen sequenced in a study of response to subunit inactivated influenza vaccine. TCRdb re-called the RT-PCR reads with MiXCR, one entry per CDR3 protein. This table holds over 650,000 distinct CDR3 sequences, around 20% found once. Sequenced here: PBMCs from blood, sampled 4 to 6 days after vaccination. The receptors originated from a man aged 45 to 65 who received an inactivated influenza vaccine.

This clonotype was detected only a few times. V gene TRBV12-3 or TRBV12-4 combines with J gene TRBJ2-2, with 15 nucleotides matching TRBD2. The V and J ends lost 2 bases and 4 bases, in that order; junction bases with no gene match: 5. This CDR3 is 18 amino acids long. The CDR3 sequence is CASSLQGLAGGRTGELFF. The CDR3 region has the DNA TGTGCCAGCAGTTTACAAGGACTAGCGGGGGGGCGCACCGGGGAGCTGTTTTTT.

This rearrangement joins TRBV12-3 or TRBV12-4 to TRBJ2-5, with TRBD1 matching over 10 bases. Trimming removed 5 bases from V and 4 bases from J; junction bases left unmatched: 13. The CDR3 loop spans 17 amino acids. The CDR3 protein is CASSPPLPGQGLETQYF. Written as DNA, the CDR3 is TGTGCCAGCAGTCCCCCCCTTCCGGGACAGGGGTTAGAGACCCAGTACTTC.

The V call is TRBV6-4, the J call TRBJ2-2; D possibly corresponds to TRBD2 (7 bases). The CDR3 covers 14 residues. The ends were cut back, 6 bases at V and 3 bases at J, with 11 bases in the middle. Looked up from germline, CDR1 is MRHNA and CDR2 is SNTAGT. CDR3 amino acids: CASRKGGDTGELFF. In DNA form, the CDR3 reads TGTGCCAGCAGGAAAGGGGGGGACACCGGGGAGCTGTTTTTT.

A few counts support this clonotype. The chain recombines TRBV4-3 with TRBJ2-1; no clear D. The V gene's germline CDR1 is LGHNA and CDR2 YSLEER. The CDR3 contains 14 residues. V was trimmed by 0 bases and J by 10 bases, leaving 13 bases between them. In DNA form, the CDR3 reads TGCGCCAGCAGCCAAGATCTTCTCCAGGTAGAGCAGTTCTTC. Translating it yields CASSQDLLQVEQFF.

The chain's CDR3 is CASSPKRTSQYF. Written as DNA, the CDR3 is TGTGCCAGCAGCCCAAAAAGGACATCGCAGTATTTT. The chain combines TRBV13 with TRBJ2-3, with D tentatively TRBD1 (5 bases). Trimming left V 5 bases short and J 10 bases short, with 13 bases between. Germline V gives CDR1 PRHDT, CDR2 FYEKMQ (reference sequence). CDR3 length: 12 residues. The full variable domain, its missing parts supplied by reference TRBV13 and TRBJ2-3, is AAGVIQSPRHLIKEKRETATLKCYPIPRHDTVYWYQQGPGQDPQFLISFYEKMQSDKGSIPDRFSAQQFSDYHSELNMSSLELGDSALYFCASSPKRTSQYFGPGTRLTVL.

This clonotype was observed a handful of times. The gene calls are TRBV28 and TRBJ2-1, with D hard to call. The V end was cut by 6 bases, the J end by 0 bases, with 12 bases between. The CDR3 contains 15 residues. Germline CDR1 and CDR2: MDHEN and SYDVKM. The CDR3 nucleotides are TGTGCCAGCAGCGGATTTTCCCGCTCCTACAATGAGCAGTTCTTC. Protein product: CASSGFSRSYNEQFF. Looking up the rest from reference TRBV28 and TRBJ2-1 gives the full variable domain: DVKVTQSSRYLVKRTGEKVFLECVQDMDHENMFWYRQDPGLGLRLIYFSYDVKMKEKGDIPEGYSVSREKKERFSLILESASTNQTSMYLCASSGFSRSYNEQFFGPGTRLTVL.

In DNA, the CDR3 is TGTGCCATCAGTGATCCCGAGGGACTTTTGGGGGTGGATACGCAGTATTTT. Translation: CAISDPEGLLGVDTQYF. The chain combines TRBV10-3 with TRBJ2-3; the D gene is possibly TRBD2 (6 bases). The CDR3 sequence is 17 residues long. V was clipped by 3 bases and J by 6 bases, with 22 bases between them. Germline CDR1 and CDR2: ENHRY and SYGVKD.

This chain joins TRBV3-1 and TRBJ2-2; a weak D match, TRBD2 (6 bases). V shed 8 bases and J shed 1 base, with 11 bases lying between them. Germline V gene sequence: CDR1 LGHDT, CDR2 YNNKEL (reference sequence). The CDR3 extends over 14 amino acids. CDR3 residues: CASRRGLNTGELFF. In DNA, the CDR3 is TGTGCCAGCCGTCGGGGGTTGAACACCGGGGAGCTGTTTTTT.

This chain connects TRBV12-3 or TRBV12-4 to TRBJ2-1, with 10 bases that match TRBD2. The CDR3 sequence is 14 residues long. Unmatched junction bases numbered 0, after V lost 2 bases and J lost 5 bases. Here the CDR3 reads CASSLTSGNNEQFF. The CDR3 DNA sequence: TGTGCCAGCAGTTTAACTAGCGGGAACAATGAGCAGTTCTTC.

At least ten counts were recorded for this clonotype. This chain links TRBV7-8 with TRBJ2-5; the D is unclear. Germline V CDR1 and CDR2: SGHVS, FQNEAQ. This CDR3 is built from 13 residues. The germline V and J ends were trimmed by 5 bases and 2 bases, with 9 bases remaining between them. The CDR3 nucleotides read TGTGCCAGCAGCGTATCGTCGCAAGAGACCCAGTACTTC. Translating gives CASSVSSQETQYF.

This clonotype was recorded only once. This rearrangement joins TRBV12-3 or TRBV12-4 to TRBJ2-1, with 9 bases aligning to TRBD1. The CDR3 consists of 16 residues. J was trimmed by 8 bases and V by 5 bases; bases with no gene match: 13. The CDR3 reads CASSGPVDRGTDEQFF. Here the CDR3 DNA reads TGTGCCAGCAGTGGACCGGTGGACAGGGGAACCGATGAGCAGTTCTTC.

This chain links TRBV6-5 with TRBJ2-7; perhaps D is TRBD1 or TRBD2 (6 bases each). V lost 0 bases and J lost 2, with 14 bases in between. Per the germline V gene, CDR1 is MNHEY and CDR2 is SVGAGI. The CDR3 has 16 residues. This CDR3 reads CASSYSNGGPPYEQYF. In DNA, the CDR3 is TGTGCCAGCAGTTACTCGAATGGGGGGCCCCCCTACGAGCAGTACTTC.

This clonotype was seen a handful of times. The V call is TRBV12-3 or TRBV12-4, the J call TRBJ2-3, with 14 bases aligning to TRBD2. The CDR3 spans 17 residues. The J segment lost 6 bases and the V segment lost 6 bases, leaving 11 bases of the junction unmatched. DNA for the CDR3: TGTGCCAGCAGGAACCCTGGGACTAGCGGGAGCGGGGATACGCAGTATTTT. Translated, it gives CASRNPGTSGSGDTQYF.

Many counts were recorded for this clonotype. The chain uses TRBV3-1 and TRBJ1-6, with 11 bases fitting TRBD1. Trimming removed 3 bases from V and 8 bases from J; junction bases left unmatched: 3. Looked up from germline, CDR1 is LGHDT and CDR2 is YNNKEL (reference sequence). This CDR3 region has 15 residues. The CDR3 protein is CASSHWTGGDSPLHF. The DNA for the CDR3 is TGTGCCAGCAGCCACTGGACAGGGGGCGATTCACCCCTCCACTTT.

This clonotype was detected a few times. The chain links TRBV4-3 to TRBJ2-1, with D perhaps matching TRBD1 or TRBD2 (6 bases each). CDR3 size: 14 residues. Between the trimmed V and J ends, which lost 4 bases and 8 bases, there was a span of 15 bases. Germline values: CDR1 LGHNA, CDR2 YSLEER. CDR3 loop: CASSPGWGADEQFF. The CDR3 region has the DNA TGCGCCAGCAGCCCAGGCTGGGGGGCAGATGAGCAGTTCTTC.

This clonotype was seen more than once but under ten times. V is TRBV9 and J is TRBJ1-1; 7 bases match TRBD1. There are 16 residues in the CDR3. The V and J ends lost 3 bases and 6 bases, in that order; junction bases with no gene match: 14. Germline CDR1 reads SGDLS; CDR2 reads YYNGEE. The CDR3 protein is CASSDRDSPYLSEAFF. CDR3 DNA: TGTGCCAGCAGCGATCGGGACAGCCCTTACCTTTCTGAAGCTTTCTTT.

This clonotype has a handful of counts. J is TRBJ1-3 and V is TRBV29-1; the D is unclear. This CDR3 has 12 residues. From germline, CDR1 is SQVTM and CDR2 ANQGSEA. V shed 3 bases and J shed 4 bases, with 7 bases lying between them. In DNA form, the CDR3 reads TGCAGCGTTGAGACGATGGGAAACACCATATATTTT. Translation: CSVETMGNTIYF. Drawing the rest from reference TRBV29-1 and TRBJ1-3, the complete variable domain is SAVISQKPSRDICQRGTSLTIQCQVDSQVTMMFWYRQQPGQSLTLIATANQGSEATYESGFVIDKFPISRPNLTFSTLTVSNMSPEDSSIYLCSVETMGNTIYFGEGSWLTVV.

This rearrangement joins TRBV7-9 to TRBJ2-1; 14 nucleotides line up with TRBD2. The CDR3 covers 15 residues. Looked up from germline, CDR1 is SEHNR and CDR2 is FQNEAQ (reference sequence). With 6 bases clipped from V and 6 bases from J, the junction kept 4 bases outside the gene matches. The CDR3 region is CASRRGLAGVNEQFF. For the CDR3, the DNA is TGTGCCAGCAGACGGGGACTAGCGGGAGTCAATGAGCAGTTCTTC. The full variable domain, rest sourced from reference TRBV7-9 and TRBJ2-1, is DTGVSQNPRHKITKRGQNVTFRCDPISEHNRLYWYRQTLGQGPEFLTYFQNEAQLEKSRLLSDRFSAERPKGSFSTLEIQRTEQGDSAMYLCASRRGLAGVNEQFFGPGTRLTVL.

The V gene is TRBV20-1, the J gene TRBJ2-1; the D is unclear. The CDR3 sequence is 12 residues long. Germline lookup yields CDR1 DFQATT and CDR2 SNEGSKA (reference sequence). Trimming took off 5 bases at V and 8 bases at J, with 13 bases between the two ends. This CDR3 is CSAVSGWDEQFF. The DNA of the CDR3 is TGCAGTGCTGTCTCCGGGTGGGATGAGCAGTTCTTC.

This clonotype was seen a handful of times. The chain is built from TRBV29-1 and TRBJ1-5; 7 nucleotides agree with TRBD1. The trim removed 6 bases at V and 1 base at J, leaving 6 bases unmatched. Germline CDR1 reads SQVTM; CDR2 reads ANQGSEA. The CDR3 spans 14 residues. Here the CDR3 reads CSVAVGGSNQPQHF. CDR3 nucleotide sequence: TGCAGCGTCGCCGTAGGGGGCAGCAATCAGCCCCAGCATTTT.

The rearrangement uses TRBV9 and TRBJ1-5; D gene uncertain. Germline-derived CDR1 and CDR2 are SGDLS and YYNGEE. There are 13 residues in the CDR3. V lost 0 bases to trimming and J lost 7 bases, with 8 bases between them. CDR3 in DNA: TGTGCCAGCAGCGTAGGAGTGTGGCAGCCCCAGCATTTT. Its translation is CASSVGVWQPQHF.